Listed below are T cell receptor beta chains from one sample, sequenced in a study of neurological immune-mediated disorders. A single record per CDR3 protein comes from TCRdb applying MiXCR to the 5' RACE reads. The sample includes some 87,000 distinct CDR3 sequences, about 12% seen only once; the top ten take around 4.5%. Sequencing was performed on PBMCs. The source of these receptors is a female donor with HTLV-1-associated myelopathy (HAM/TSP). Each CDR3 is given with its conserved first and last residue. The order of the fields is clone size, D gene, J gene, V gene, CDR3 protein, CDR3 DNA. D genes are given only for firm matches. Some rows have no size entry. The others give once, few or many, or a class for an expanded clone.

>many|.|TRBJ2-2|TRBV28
CASSTNPNGQNTGELFF
TGTGCCAGCAGCACCAACCCCAACGGACAGAACACCGGGGAGCTGTTTTTT
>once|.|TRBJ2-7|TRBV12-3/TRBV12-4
CASGLLEFYEQYF
TGTGCCAGCGGTCTACTTGAGTTCTACGAGCAGTACTTC
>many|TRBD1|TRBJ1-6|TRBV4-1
CASSQEWDRGNSPLHF
TGCGCCAGCAGCCAAGAGTGGGACAGGGGGAATTCACCCCTCCACTTT
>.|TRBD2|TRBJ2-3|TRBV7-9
CASSPPRLAGGFTTQYF
TGTGCCAGCAGCCCCCCCCGACTAGCTGGGGGGTTCACTACGCAGTATTTT
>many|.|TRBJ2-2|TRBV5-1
CASSSNPGLLTGELFF
TGCGCCAGCAGCTCAAACCCGGGACTTCTTACCGGGGAGCTGTTTTTT
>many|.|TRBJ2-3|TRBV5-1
CASLNEGHATDTQYF
TGCGCCAGCCTAAACGAGGGACATGCTACAGATACGCAGTATTTT
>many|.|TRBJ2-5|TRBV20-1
CSALSAQETQYF
TGCAGTGCTCTATCGGCCCAAGAGACCCAGTACTTC
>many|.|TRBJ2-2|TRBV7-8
CASSLTESQNTGELFF
TGTGCCAGCAGCTTGACAGAATCACAAAACACCGGGGAGCTGTTTTTT
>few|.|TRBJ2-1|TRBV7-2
CASSLAGGQGEQFF
TGTGCCAGCAGCTTAGCGGGGGGGCAGGGTGAGCAGTTCTTC
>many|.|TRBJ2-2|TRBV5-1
CASSLAGQETGELFF
TGCGCCAGCAGCTTGGCTGGGCAGGAAACCGGGGAGCTGTTTTTT
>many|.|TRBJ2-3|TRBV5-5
CASSLQPGGDTQYF
TGTGCCAGCAGCTTGCAGCCAGGGGGGGATACGCAGTATTTT
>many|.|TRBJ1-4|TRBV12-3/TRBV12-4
CASSPLSIPTNEKLFF
TGTGCCAGCAGTCCTCTTTCGATTCCAACTAATGAAAAACTGTTTTTT
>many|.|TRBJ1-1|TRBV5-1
CASSLTVNTEAFF
TGCGCCAGCAGCTTGACCGTTAACACTGAAGCTTTCTTT
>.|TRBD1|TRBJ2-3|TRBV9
CVSSASDRGSTDTQYF
TGCGTCAGCAGCGCAAGTGACAGGGGGAGCACAGATACGCAGTATTTT